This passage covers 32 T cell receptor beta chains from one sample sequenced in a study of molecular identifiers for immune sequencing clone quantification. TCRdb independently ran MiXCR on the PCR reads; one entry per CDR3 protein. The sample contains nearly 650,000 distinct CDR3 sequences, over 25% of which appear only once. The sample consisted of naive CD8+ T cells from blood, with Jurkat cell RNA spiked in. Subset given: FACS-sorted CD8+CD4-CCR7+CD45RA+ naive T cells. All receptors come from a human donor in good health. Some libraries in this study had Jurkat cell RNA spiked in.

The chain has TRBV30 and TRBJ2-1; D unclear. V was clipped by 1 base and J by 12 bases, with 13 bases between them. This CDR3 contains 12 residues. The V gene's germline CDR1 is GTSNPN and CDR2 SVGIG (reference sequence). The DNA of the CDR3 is TGTGCCTGGAGTGCCGGAGTCGATGCGCAGTTCTTC. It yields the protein CAWSAGVDAQFF.

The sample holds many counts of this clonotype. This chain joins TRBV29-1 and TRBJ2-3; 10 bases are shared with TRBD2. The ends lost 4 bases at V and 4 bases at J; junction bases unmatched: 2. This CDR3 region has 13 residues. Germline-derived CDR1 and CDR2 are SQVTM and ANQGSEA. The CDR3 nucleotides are TGCAGCGTTGCCGGGACTAGCGCAGATACGCAGTATTTT. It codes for CSVAGTSADTQYF.

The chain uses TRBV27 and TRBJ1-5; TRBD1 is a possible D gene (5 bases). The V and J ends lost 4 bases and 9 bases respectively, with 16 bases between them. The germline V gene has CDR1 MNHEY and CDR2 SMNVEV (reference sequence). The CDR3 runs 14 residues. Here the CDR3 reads CASSSTQGDRPQHF. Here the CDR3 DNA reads TGTGCCAGCAGTTCTACCCAAGGGGATCGGCCCCAGCATTTT.

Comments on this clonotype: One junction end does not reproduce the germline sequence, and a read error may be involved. The CDR3: CVSKLSGATETQYF. CDR3 nucleotide sequence: TGTGTCAGCAAGCTTAGCGGGGCCACGGAGACCCAGTACTTC. The chain employs TRBV2 and TRBJ2-5; 8 bases agree with TRBD2. Germline lookup yields CDR1 SNHLY and CDR2 FYNNEI. The CDR3 is 14 residues long.

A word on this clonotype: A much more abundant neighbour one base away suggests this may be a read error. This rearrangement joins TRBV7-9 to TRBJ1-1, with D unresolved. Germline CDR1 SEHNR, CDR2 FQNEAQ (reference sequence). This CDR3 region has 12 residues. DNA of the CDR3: TGTGCCAGCAGCTACGGACGCACTGGAGCTTTCTTT. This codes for CASSYGRTGAFF.

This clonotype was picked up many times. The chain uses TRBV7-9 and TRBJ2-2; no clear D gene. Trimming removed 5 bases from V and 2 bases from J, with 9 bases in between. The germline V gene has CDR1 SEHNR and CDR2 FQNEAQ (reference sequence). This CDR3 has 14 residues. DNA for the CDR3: TGTGCCAGCAGCCCCTTTGGAAACACCGGGGAGCTGTTTTTT. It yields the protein CASSPFGNTGELFF. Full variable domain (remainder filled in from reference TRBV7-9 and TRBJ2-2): DTGVSQNPRHKITKRGQNVTFRCDPISEHNRLYWYRQTLGQGPEFLTYFQNEAQLEKSRLLSDRFSAERPKGSFSTLEIQRTEQGDSAMYLCASSPFGNTGELFFGEGSRLTVL.

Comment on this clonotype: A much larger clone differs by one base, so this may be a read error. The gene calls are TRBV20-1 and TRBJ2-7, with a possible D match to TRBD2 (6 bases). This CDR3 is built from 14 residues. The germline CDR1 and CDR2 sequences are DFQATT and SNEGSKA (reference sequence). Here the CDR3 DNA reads TGCAGTGCTAGGGGACTCCTGAGAGGATACGAGCAGTGCTTC. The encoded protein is CSARGLLRGYEQCF.

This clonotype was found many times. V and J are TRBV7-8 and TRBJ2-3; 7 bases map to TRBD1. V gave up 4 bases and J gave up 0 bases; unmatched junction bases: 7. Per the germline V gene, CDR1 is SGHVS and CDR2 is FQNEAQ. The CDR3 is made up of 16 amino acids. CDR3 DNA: TGTGCCAGCAGCTACGGACAGGAAGATAGCACAGATACGCAGTATTTT. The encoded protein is CASSYGQEDSTDTQYF. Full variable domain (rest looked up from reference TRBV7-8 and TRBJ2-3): GAGVSQSPRYKVAKRGQDVALRCDPISGHVSLFWYQQALGQGPEFLTYFQNEAQLDKSGLPSDRFFAERPEGSVSTLKIQRTQQEDSAVYLCASSYGQEDSTDTQYFGPGTRLTVL.

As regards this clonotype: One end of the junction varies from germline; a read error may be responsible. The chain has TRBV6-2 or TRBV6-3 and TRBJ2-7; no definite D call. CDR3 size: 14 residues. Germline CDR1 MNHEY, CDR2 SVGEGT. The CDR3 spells CASSTGEGVYEQYF. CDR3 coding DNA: TGTGCGAGCAGTACTGGGGAAGGCGTCTACGAGCAGTACTTC.

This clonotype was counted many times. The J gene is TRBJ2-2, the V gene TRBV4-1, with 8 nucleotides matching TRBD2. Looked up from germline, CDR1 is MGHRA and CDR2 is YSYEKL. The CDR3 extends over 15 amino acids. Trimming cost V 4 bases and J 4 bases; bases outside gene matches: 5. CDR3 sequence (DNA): TGCGCCAGCAGCCCGTCAGCGGGAGTCACCGGGGAGCTGTTTTTT. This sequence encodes CASSPSAGVTGELFF.

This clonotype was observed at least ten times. The CDR3, as DNA: TGTGCCAGCAGTTTATCGGCAGGGGTTACCTACAATGAGCAGTTCTTC. Its protein product is CASSLSAGVTYNEQFF. J is TRBJ2-1 and V is TRBV27; possibly TRBD1 for D (6 bases). V was clipped by 0 bases and J by 2 bases, with 11 bases between them. Germline V CDR1 and CDR2: MNHEY, SMNVEV (reference sequence). The CDR3 runs to 16 residues.

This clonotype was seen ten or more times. The CDR3 protein is CSVGFLNDDRLGTQYF. CDR3 nucleotides: TGCAGCGTTGGTTTCTTAAACGACGACCGCTTGGGGACCCAGTACTTC. The chain has TRBV29-1 and TRBJ2-5; D is unclear. CDR3 length: 16 residues. With 4 bases removed from V and 7 bases from J, the gap between germline ends came to 25 bases. Germline V gives CDR1 SQVTM, CDR2 ANQGSEA.

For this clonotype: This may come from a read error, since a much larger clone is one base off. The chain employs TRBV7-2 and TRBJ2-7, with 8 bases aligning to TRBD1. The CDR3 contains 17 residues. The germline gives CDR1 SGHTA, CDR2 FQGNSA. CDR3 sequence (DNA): TGTGCCAGCAGCTTAATTGGTCAGGGGGCAGGCGCCTACGAGCGGTACTTC. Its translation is CASSLIGQGAGAYERYF.

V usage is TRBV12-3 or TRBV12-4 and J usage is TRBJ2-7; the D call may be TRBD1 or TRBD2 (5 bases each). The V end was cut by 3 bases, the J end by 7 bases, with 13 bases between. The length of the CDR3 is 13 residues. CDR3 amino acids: CASSFRDVGEQYF. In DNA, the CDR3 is TGTGCCAGCAGTTTCCGGGACGTGGGGGAGCAGTACTTC.

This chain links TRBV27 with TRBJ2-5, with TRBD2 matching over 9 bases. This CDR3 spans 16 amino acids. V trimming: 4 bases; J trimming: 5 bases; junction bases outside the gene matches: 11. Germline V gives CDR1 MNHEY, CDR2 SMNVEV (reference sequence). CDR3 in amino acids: CASSSLQAGGRETQYF. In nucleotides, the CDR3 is TGTGCCAGCAGTTCCCTGCAAGCGGGAGGCAGGGAGACCCAGTACTTC.

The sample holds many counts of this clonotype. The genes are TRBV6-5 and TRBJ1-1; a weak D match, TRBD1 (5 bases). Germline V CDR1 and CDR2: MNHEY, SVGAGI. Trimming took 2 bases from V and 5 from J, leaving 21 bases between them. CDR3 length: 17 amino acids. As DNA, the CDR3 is TGTGCCAGCAGTTACCCGCGTTTGGGGGGGAAAGGGACTGAAGCTTTCTTT. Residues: CASSYPRLGGKGTEAFF.

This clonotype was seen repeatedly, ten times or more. CDR3 in DNA: TGTGCCAGCAGGGGGGGCGGGGAGCTGTTTTTT. Its protein product is CASRGGGELFF. The rearrangement joins TRBV7-2 to TRBJ2-2, with D tentatively TRBD2 (6 bases). Germline-derived CDR1 and CDR2 are SGHTA and FQGNSA. Trimming took off 6 bases at V and 7 bases at J, with 6 bases between the two ends. The CDR3 spans 11 residues.

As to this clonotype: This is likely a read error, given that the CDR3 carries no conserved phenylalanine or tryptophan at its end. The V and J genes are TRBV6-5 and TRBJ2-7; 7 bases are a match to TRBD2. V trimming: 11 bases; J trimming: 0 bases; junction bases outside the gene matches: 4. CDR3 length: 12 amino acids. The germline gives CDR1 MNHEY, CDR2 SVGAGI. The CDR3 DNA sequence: TGTGCCGCGGGGGAGAGCTCCTACGAGCAGTACTCC. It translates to CAAGESSYEQYS.

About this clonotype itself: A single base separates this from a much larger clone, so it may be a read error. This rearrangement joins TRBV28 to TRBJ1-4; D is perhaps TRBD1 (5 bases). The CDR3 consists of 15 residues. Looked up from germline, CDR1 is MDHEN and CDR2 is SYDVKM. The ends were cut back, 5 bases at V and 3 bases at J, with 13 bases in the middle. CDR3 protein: CASSPTAEANEKLFF. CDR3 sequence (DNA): TGTGCCAGCAGTCCGACAGCGGAGGCTAATGAAAAACTGTTTTTT. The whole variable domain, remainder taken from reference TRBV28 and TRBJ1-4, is DVKVTQSSRYLVKRTGEKVFLECVQDMDHENMFWYRQDPGLGLRLIYFSYDVKMKEKGDIPEGYSVSREKKERFSLILESASTNQTSMYLCASSPTAEANEKLFFGSGTQLSVL.

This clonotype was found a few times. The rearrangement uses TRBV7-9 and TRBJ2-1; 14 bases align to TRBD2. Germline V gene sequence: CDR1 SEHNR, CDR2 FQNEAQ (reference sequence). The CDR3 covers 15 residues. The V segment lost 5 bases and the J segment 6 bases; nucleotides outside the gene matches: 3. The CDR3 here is CASSAGLAGANEQFF. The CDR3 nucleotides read TGTGCCAGCAGCGCGGGACTAGCGGGGGCCAATGAGCAGTTCTTC.

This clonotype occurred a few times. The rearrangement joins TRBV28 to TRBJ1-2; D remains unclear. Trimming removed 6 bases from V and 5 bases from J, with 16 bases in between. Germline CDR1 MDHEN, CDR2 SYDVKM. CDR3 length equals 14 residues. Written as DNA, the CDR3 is TGTGCCAGCAGCCGGGGAATGACCACATATGGCTACACCTTC. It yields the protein CASSRGMTTYGYTF.

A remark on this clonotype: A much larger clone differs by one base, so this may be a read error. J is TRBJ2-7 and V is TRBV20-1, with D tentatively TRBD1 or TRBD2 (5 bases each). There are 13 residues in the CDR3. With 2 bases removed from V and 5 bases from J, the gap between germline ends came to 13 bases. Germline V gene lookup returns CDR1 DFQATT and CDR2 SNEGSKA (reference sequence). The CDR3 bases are TGCAGTGCTAGACCCCGAGGGACCAACGAGCAGTACTTC. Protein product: CSARPRGTNEQYF.

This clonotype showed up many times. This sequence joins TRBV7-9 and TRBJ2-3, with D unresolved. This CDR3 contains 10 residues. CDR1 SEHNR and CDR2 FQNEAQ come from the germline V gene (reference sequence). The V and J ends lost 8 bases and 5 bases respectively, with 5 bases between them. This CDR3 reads CASELDTQYF. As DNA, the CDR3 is TGTGCCAGCGAGTTAGATACGCAGTATTTT.

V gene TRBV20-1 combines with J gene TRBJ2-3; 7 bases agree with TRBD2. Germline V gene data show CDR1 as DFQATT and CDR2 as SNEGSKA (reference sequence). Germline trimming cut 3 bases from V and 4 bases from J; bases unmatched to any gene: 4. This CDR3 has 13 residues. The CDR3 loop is CSARGGSADTQYF. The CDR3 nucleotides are TGCAGTGCTAGGGGGGGGAGTGCAGATACGCAGTATTTT.

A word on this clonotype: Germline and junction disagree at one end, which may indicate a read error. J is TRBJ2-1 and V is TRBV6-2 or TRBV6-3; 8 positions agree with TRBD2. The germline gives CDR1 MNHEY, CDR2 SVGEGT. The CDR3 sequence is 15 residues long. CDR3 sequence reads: CASSFTLAAYNERFF. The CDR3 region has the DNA TGTGCCAGCAGTTTTACACTAGCGGCCTACAATGAGCGGTTCTTC.

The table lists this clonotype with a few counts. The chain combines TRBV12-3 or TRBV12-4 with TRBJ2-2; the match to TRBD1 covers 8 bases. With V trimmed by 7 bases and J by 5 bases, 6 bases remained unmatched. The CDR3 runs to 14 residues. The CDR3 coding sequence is TGTGCCAGCACCGCGGACAGGGTGACCGGGGAGCTGTTTTTT. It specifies CASTADRVTGELFF.

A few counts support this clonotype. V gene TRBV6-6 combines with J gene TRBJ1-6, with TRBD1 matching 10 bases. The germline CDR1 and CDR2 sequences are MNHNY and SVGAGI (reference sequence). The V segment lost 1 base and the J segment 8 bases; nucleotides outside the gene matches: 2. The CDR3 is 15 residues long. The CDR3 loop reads CASSYWTGGDSPLHF. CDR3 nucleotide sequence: TGTGCCAGCAGTTACTGGACAGGGGGGGATTCACCCCTCCACTTT.

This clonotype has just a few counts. For the CDR3, the DNA is TGTGCCAGCAGCTTAGGGAGGGGGACAGGGCAGAAATCCTCCTACGAGCAGTACTTC. Translation gives CASSLGRGTGQKSSYEQYF. The chain carries TRBV11-2 and TRBJ2-7; 9 nucleotides align to TRBD1. The V segment lost 1 base and the J segment 0 bases; nucleotides outside the gene matches: 13. From germline, CDR1 is SGHAT and CDR2 FQNNGV. CDR3 length: 19 residues.

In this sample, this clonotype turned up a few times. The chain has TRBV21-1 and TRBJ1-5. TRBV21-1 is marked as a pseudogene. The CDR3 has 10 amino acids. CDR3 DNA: TGTGCCAGCGCCTTGGGGCCCCAGCATTTT. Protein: CASALGPQHF.

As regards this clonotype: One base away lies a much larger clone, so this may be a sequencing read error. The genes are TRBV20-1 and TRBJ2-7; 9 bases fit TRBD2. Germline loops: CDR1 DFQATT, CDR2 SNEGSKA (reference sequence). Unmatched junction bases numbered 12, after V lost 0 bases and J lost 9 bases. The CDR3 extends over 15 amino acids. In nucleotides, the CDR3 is TGCAGTGCTAGAGATAGCGCGGGAGGGCCTGAGGGGCAGTACTTC. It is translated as CSARDSAGGPEGQYF.

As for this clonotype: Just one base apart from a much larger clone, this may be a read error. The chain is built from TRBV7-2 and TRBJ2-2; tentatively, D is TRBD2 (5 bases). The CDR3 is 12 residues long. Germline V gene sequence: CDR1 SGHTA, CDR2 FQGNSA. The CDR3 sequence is CASSPITGEPFF. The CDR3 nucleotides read TGTGCCAGCAGCCCGATCACCGGGGAGCCGTTTTTT.

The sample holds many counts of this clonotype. The CDR3, as DNA: TGTGCCAGCACCGAGCCCCTAGCCAAAAACATTCAGTACTTC. This translates into CASTEPLAKNIQYF. The V call is TRBV2, the J call TRBJ2-4; no reliable D call. Germline CDR1 SNHLY, CDR2 FYNNEI. The CDR3 runs 14 residues. The V end was cut by 7 bases, the J end by 0 bases, with 10 bases between.